Below, 25 T cell receptor beta chains from the same sample are listed, as sequenced in a study of CD8+CD57+ T cells in acquired aplastic anemia. The template for TCR beta VDJ and CDR3 sequence profiling was genomic DNA. TCRdb ran MiXCR on the reads and lists one entry per CDR3 protein. The sample includes 160,000 or so distinct CDR3 sequences, 40% to 55% of them seen just once. Sequenced patients had shown CD8+CD57+ cell expansion by flow cytometry. Input material: sorted CD4+, CD8+, or CD8+CD57+ T cells (not recorded which) from PBMCs. All receptors come from a human donor with aplastic anemia.

On this clonotype: This may arise from a read error, as a much more abundant clone is one base away. The V gene is TRBV20-1, the J gene TRBJ2-2; 10 nucleotides align to TRBD2. Germline V gene data show CDR1 as DFQATT and CDR2 as SNEGSKA (reference sequence). This CDR3 region has 15 residues. CDR3 sequence: CSVRVQRGGTGELFF. As DNA, the CDR3 is TGCAGTGTTAGAGTCCAGCGGGGGGGAACCGGGGAGCTGTTTTTT.

Many counts were recorded for this clonotype. V and J are TRBV13 and TRBJ2-6; a weak D match, TRBD1 (6 bases). CDR1 and CDR2 (germline): PRHDT, FYEKMQ (reference sequence). The CDR3 has 15 amino acids. Between the trimmed V and J ends, which lost 5 bases and 1 base, there was a span of 9 bases. The CDR3 here is CASSVRGSGANVLTF. The CDR3, as DNA: TGTGCCAGCAGCGTCAGGGGATCTGGGGCCAACGTCCTGACTTTC. Together with reference TRBV13 and TRBJ2-6, the CDR3 gives the full variable domain: AAGVIQSPRHLIKEKRETATLKCYPIPRHDTVYWYQQGPGQDPQFLISFYEKMQSDKGSIPDRFSAQQFSDYHSELNMSSLELGDSALYFCASSVRGSGANVLTFGAGSRLTVL.

The V and J genes are TRBV7-9 and TRBJ2-7, with 9 bases matching TRBD1. The CDR3 spans 13 residues. Looked up from germline, CDR1 is SEHNR and CDR2 is FQNEAQ (reference sequence). The ends lost 5 bases at V and 7 bases at J; junction bases unmatched: 6. In nucleotides, the CDR3 is TGTGCCAGCAGCCAACAGGGGGCGAGGGAGCAGTACTTC. It yields the protein CASSQQGAREQYF.

This clonotype appeared many times. The chain links TRBV24-1 to TRBJ1-4; D uncertain. CDR3 length: 14 amino acids. The ends were cut back, 2 bases at V and 0 bases at J, with 3 bases in the middle. Germline-derived CDR1 and CDR2 are KGHDR and SFDVKD. DNA for the CDR3: TGTGCCACCAGTGATTCCGCAACTAATGAAAAACTGTTTTTT. It encodes CATSDSATNEKLFF.

This clonotype was seen ten or more times. V and J are TRBV29-1 and TRBJ2-7; a possible D gene is TRBD1 (5 bases). Trimming removed 7 bases at V and 0 bases at J, with 13 bases between. The CDR3 sequence is 13 residues long. Germline V lookup: CDR1 SQVTM, CDR2 ANQGSEA. The DNA of the CDR3 is TGCAGCGCTCGACAGTTGAGCTCCTACGAGCAGTACTTC. Translation: CSARQLSSYEQYF.

The J gene is TRBJ1-5, the V gene TRBV19; 8 nucleotides line up with TRBD1. In germline, CDR1 is LNHDA, CDR2 SQIVND (reference sequence). The CDR3 sequence is 14 residues long. The V and J ends lost 3 bases and 5 bases, in that order; junction bases with no gene match: 3. CDR3 DNA sequence: TGTGCCAGTAGTATCCAGGGGGCTTATCAGCCCCAGCATTTT. Protein product: CASSIQGAYQPQHF.

Of note for this clonotype: This clone may be a read error of a much larger clone one base away. This sequence joins TRBV9 and TRBJ2-2; D may match TRBD1 or TRBD2 (5 bases each). Germline-derived CDR1 and CDR2 are SGDLS and YYNGEE. CDR3 length equals 12 residues. V was clipped by 3 bases and J by 5 bases, with 5 bases between them. The CDR3 region is CASSGGTGELFF. The CDR3 coding sequence is TGTGCCAGCAGCGGGGGGACCGGGGAGCTGTTTTTT.

The sample holds many counts of this clonotype. CDR3 region: CASSWDGHNSPLHF. The DNA of the CDR3 is TGTGCCAGCAGTTGGGACGGCCATAATTCACCCCTCCACTTT. The gene calls are TRBV12-3 or TRBV12-4 and TRBJ1-6; D possibly corresponds to TRBD1 (5 bases). This CDR3 has 14 residues. The V gene lost 4 bases and the J gene lost 5 bases, with 9 bases spanning the gap.

The chain uses TRBV20-1 and TRBJ1-1; D remains ambiguous. Trimming stripped 0 bases from V and 4 bases from J, with 9 bases between. CDR3 length: 13 amino acids. Germline CDR1 DFQATT, CDR2 SNEGSKA (reference sequence). CDR3 nucleotides: TGCAGTGCTAGAGATTGGGGAGGCACTGAAGCTTTCTTT. Translated: CSARDWGGTEAFF.

The chain has TRBV10-1 and TRBJ2-2; D possibly corresponds to TRBD2 (6 bases). CDR3 length: 16 amino acids. The V and J ends lost 0 bases and 4 bases respectively, with 12 bases between them. CDR1 is WNHNN and CDR2 is SYGVQD in the germline V gene (reference sequence). CDR3 nucleotides: TGCGCCAGCAGTGAGTCTGGGGGGACCCGCACCGGGGAGCTGTTTTTT. Encoded protein: CASSESGGTRTGELFF.

The chain is built from TRBV19 and TRBJ1-5; 12 bases are shared with TRBD1. CDR1 LNHDA and CDR2 SQIVND come from the germline V gene (reference sequence). V trimming: 6 bases; J trimming: 6 bases; junction bases outside the gene matches: 3. The CDR3 totals 14 residues. This CDR3 reads CASRGQGARQPQHF. CDR3 sequence (DNA): TGTGCCAGTAGGGGACAGGGGGCGCGTCAGCCCCAGCATTTT.

The chain joins TRBV19 to TRBJ2-1; 7 bases are a match to TRBD2. In germline, CDR1 is LNHDA, CDR2 SQIVND (reference sequence). The CDR3 is made up of 13 amino acids. The V and J ends lost 4 bases and 7 bases, in that order; junction bases with no gene match: 4. The CDR3 protein is CASSRGTTNEQFF. The CDR3 DNA sequence: TGTGCCAGTAGTAGGGGGACTACGAATGAGCAGTTCTTC.

The chain joins TRBV25-1 to TRBJ2-5; D not certain. The length of the CDR3 is 15 residues. Trimming removed 1 base at V and 4 bases at J, with 13 bases between. Per germline, CDR1 MGHDK and CDR2 SYGVNS. The CDR3 spells CASSEFVVTGETQYF. The CDR3 bases are TGTGCCAGCAGTGAATTCGTTGTAACGGGAGAGACCCAGTACTTC.

The chain couples TRBV11-2 to TRBJ2-7; 14 bases line up with TRBD2. This CDR3 is 17 amino acids long. The junction had 6 bases not matched to a gene; V was cut back by 4 bases and J by 1 base. Germline CDR1 reads SGHAT; CDR2 reads FQNNGV. The CDR3 reads CASSSRLAGGTSYEQYV. As DNA, the CDR3 is TGTGCCAGCAGCTCACGACTAGCGGGGGGGACTTCCTACGAGCAGTACGTC.

This clonotype was counted ten times or more. The V call is TRBV20-1, the J call TRBJ1-2, with 9 bases matching TRBD1. CDR1 is DFQATT, CDR2 SNEGSKA, per germline (reference sequence). CDR3 size: 13 residues. Losses at the gene ends were 3 bases for V and 8 bases for J; bases not matched to a gene: 7. The CDR3 DNA sequence: TGCAGTGCTAGTGTCACAGGGGGCCACGGCTACACCTTC. As protein: CSASVTGGHGYTF.

This clonotype appeared many times. The chain employs TRBV9 and TRBJ1-4, with 7 bases that match TRBD1. J lost 5 bases, V lost 1 base, and 2 bases had no gene match. This CDR3 is 14 amino acids long. Germline V gene data show CDR1 as SGDLS and CDR2 as YYNGEE. The CDR3 coding sequence is TGTGCCAGCAGCGTACAGGGGGGGAATGAAAAACTGTTTTTT. This translates into CASSVQGGNEKLFF.

This clonotype has ten or more counts. CDR3 sequence: CASSSRTGVEEKLFF. Written as DNA, the CDR3 is TGTGCCAGCAGCTCCCGGACAGGGGTGGAAGAAAAACTGTTTTTT. The V gene is TRBV7-9, the J gene TRBJ1-4; 9 bases are shared with TRBD1. CDR1 SEHNR and CDR2 FQNEAQ come from the germline V gene (reference sequence). The junction had 8 bases not matched to a gene; V was cut back by 4 bases and J by 8 bases. This CDR3 contains 15 residues. The full variable domain, with the rest looked up from reference TRBV7-9 and TRBJ1-4, is DTGVSQNPRHKITKRGQNVTFRCDPISEHNRLYWYRQTLGQGPEFLTYFQNEAQLEKSRLLSDRFSAERPKGSFSTLEIQRTEQGDSAMYLCASSSRTGVEEKLFFGSGTQLSVL.

The chain has TRBV2 and TRBJ1-3; TRBD1 agrees at 7 bases. The CDR3 runs 14 residues. V lost 4 bases and J lost 3; bases outside the gene matches: 3. From germline, CDR1 is SNHLY and CDR2 FYNNEI. CDR3 protein: CASSGGTVGNTIYF. CDR3 coding DNA: TGTGCCAGCAGTGGTGGGACAGTTGGAAACACCATATATTTT.

V gene TRBV15 combines with J gene TRBJ2-5; no definite D call. This CDR3 is 12 amino acids long. The ends were cut back, 0 bases at V and 5 bases at J, with 4 bases in the middle. The germline V gene has CDR1 LNHNV and CDR2 YYDKDF (reference sequence). The CDR3 here is CATSRDSETQYF. As DNA, the CDR3 is TGTGCCACCAGCAGAGATAGCGAGACCCAGTACTTC.

The chain couples TRBV4-1 to TRBJ1-6; maybe TRBD1 (5 bases). The CDR3 covers 16 residues. CDR1 and CDR2 from the germline V gene are MGHRA and YSYEKL. The V gene lost 1 base and the J gene lost 5 bases, with 12 bases spanning the gap. The CDR3 nucleotides are TGCGCCAGCAGCCAAGTGGGGCAGAGTAATAATTCACCCCTCCACTTT. This codes for CASSQVGQSNNSPLHF.

This clonotype was observed at least ten times. V gene TRBV11-1 combines with J gene TRBJ2-7, with 11 bases identical to TRBD1. The V segment lost 5 bases and the J segment 4 bases; nucleotides outside the gene matches: 4. From germline, CDR1 is SGHAT and CDR2 FQDESV (reference sequence). The CDR3 loop spans 14 amino acids. The CDR3 reads CASSKGQGGYEQYF. Here the CDR3 DNA reads TGTGCCAGCAGCAAGGGACAGGGGGGTTACGAGCAGTACTTC.

Of note for this clonotype: Sequence at one end of the junction differs from germline and may be a read error. The chain has TRBV10-3 and TRBJ1-3; 11 bases are a match to TRBD1. The CDR3 runs to 17 residues. Germline V gene sequence: CDR1 ENHRY, CDR2 SYGVKD. The CDR3 loop reads CATSDAGTGGAGNTIYF. CDR3 sequence (DNA): TGTGCCACCAGTGATGCCGGGACAGGGGGAGCGGGAAACACCATATATTTT.

The chain joins TRBV11-3 to TRBJ1-2; 11 bases align to TRBD1. Losses at the gene ends were 1 base for V and 6 bases for J; bases not matched to a gene: 4. CDR3 length equals 15 residues. Germline values: CDR1 SGHNT, CDR2 YENEEA. In DNA form, the CDR3 reads TGTGCCAGCAGCTTAGTGGGACAGGGGGAGGATGGCTACACCTTC. It is translated as CASSLVGQGEDGYTF.

The chain recombines TRBV3-1 with TRBJ2-3; 7 bases line up with TRBD1. The CDR3 has 16 residues. Germline V gene lookup returns CDR1 LGHDT and CDR2 YNNKEL (reference sequence). The ends lost 6 bases at V and 3 bases at J; junction bases unmatched: 12. The CDR3 bases are TGTGCCAGCAGGCAAACGGGGACAGTGGGGACAGATACGCAGTATTTT. Amino acid sequence: CASRQTGTVGTDTQYF.

This clonotype has at least ten counts. The chain links TRBV2 to TRBJ1-1; 11 bases are a match to TRBD1. Germline CDR1 is SNHLY and CDR2 is FYNNEI. CDR3 length: 13 residues. J lost 10 bases, V lost 7 bases, and 8 bases had no gene match. As DNA, the CDR3 is TGTGCCAGCAAACGGACAGGGGGCGTGGGAGCTTTCTTT. It specifies CASKRTGGVGAFF.